The 22 T cell receptor beta chains below were found in one sample sequenced in a study of CD8 T cells in Susac syndrome. Reverse transcription used roughly 0.45 to 1 ug RNA and random hexamers. TCRdb ran MiXCR on the immunoSEQ multiplex PCR reads and lists one entry per CDR3 protein. The table has roughly 200,000 distinct CDR3 sequences, over 75% seen once; the top ten hold 0.087%. Sequenced material: CD4+ T cells from PBMCs. Every receptor here comes from a human donor with Susac syndrome.

The V and J genes are TRBV7-3 and TRBJ2-1, with 12 bases matching TRBD2. This CDR3 contains 17 residues. The germline V gene has CDR1 SGHTA and CDR2 FQGTGA. Unmatched junction bases numbered 8, after V lost 5 bases and J lost 3 bases. The CDR3 region is CASSQTSGSQHYNEQFF. CDR3 DNA sequence: TGTGCCAGCAGCCAGACTAGCGGGAGTCAACACTACAATGAGCAGTTCTTC.

The chain uses TRBV7-3 and TRBJ2-2; no definite D call. Germline values: CDR1 SGHTA, CDR2 FQGTGA. Deletions cut 4 bases from V and 5 bases from J, with 17 bases between. The CDR3 spans 16 residues. CDR3 DNA sequence: TGTGCCAGCAGCTCAAGACCCAGCTCTCGGACCGGGGAGCTGTTTTTT. Translation: CASSSRPSSRTGELFF.

The chain carries TRBV7-6 and TRBJ1-6; 9 bases align to TRBD1. Germline values: CDR1 SGHVS, CDR2 FNYEAQ. CDR3 length: 15 residues. V dropped 5 bases and J dropped 8; count of bases not matched to a gene: 7. The CDR3 sequence is CASSSRDRDDSPLHF. The CDR3 DNA reads TGTGCCAGCAGCAGCCGGGACAGGGATGATTCACCCCTCCACTTT.

The chain combines TRBV3-1 with TRBJ1-6; D gene unclear. CDR3 length: 12 residues. From germline, CDR1 is LGHDT and CDR2 YNNKEL (reference sequence). V dropped 7 bases and J dropped 7 bases, with 8 bases sitting between them. In DNA form, the CDR3 reads TGTGCCAGCAAGTCGGGAAATTCACCCCTCCACTTT. As protein: CASKSGNSPLHF.

The DNA for the CDR3 is TGTGCCAGCAGTGAAGGCAGGGGTCGATTCGGCTACACCTTC. It translates to CASSEGRGRFGYTF. This chain joins TRBV2 and TRBJ1-2, with a weak D call TRBD1 (6 bases). CDR1 and CDR2 (germline): SNHLY, FYNNEI. The CDR3 loop spans 14 amino acids. Trimming cost V 1 base and J 8 bases, with 14 bases left between them.

This chain links TRBV4-2 with TRBJ2-2, with D possibly being TRBD1 (5 bases). CDR1 is LGHNA, CDR2 YNFKEQ, per germline. There are 15 residues in the CDR3. Deletions cut 0 bases from V and 8 bases from J, with 13 bases between. CDR3 amino acids: CASSQDEDNPGELFF. Written as DNA, the CDR3 is TGTGCCAGCAGCCAAGATGAGGACAATCCGGGGGAGCTGTTTTTT.

The sample holds one count of this clonotype. The V gene is TRBV19, the J gene TRBJ2-2; 14 nucleotides line up with TRBD2. CDR3 size: 18 residues. The junction had 11 bases not matched to a gene; V was cut back by 7 bases and J by 4 bases. In germline, CDR1 is LNHDA, CDR2 SQIVND (reference sequence). For the CDR3, the DNA is TGTGCCAGTACAAACCAACCGGGACTAGCGGGAGTCACCGGGGAGCTGTTTTTT. As protein: CASTNQPGLAGVTGELFF.

The chain is built from TRBV18 and TRBJ2-1; D is perhaps TRBD2 (6 bases). There are 13 residues in the CDR3. The V gene's germline CDR1 is KGHSH and CDR2 LQKENI. Trimming stripped 6 bases from V and 8 bases from J, with 14 bases between. The CDR3 nucleotides are TGTGCCAGCTCGCCGACTAGGGTGGATGAGCAGTTCTTC. Translating it yields CASSPTRVDEQFF.

The chain uses TRBV2 and TRBJ1-3; TRBD1 agrees at 9 bases. Germline lookup yields CDR1 SNHLY and CDR2 FYNNEI. V trimming: 5 bases; J trimming: 4 bases; junction bases outside the gene matches: 9. The CDR3 covers 16 residues. The CDR3 nucleotides read TGTGCCAGCAGTCGCTCGTTACAGGGGGCAGGAAACACCATATATTTT. Translation gives CASSRSLQGAGNTIYF.

This chain connects TRBV25-1 to TRBJ2-2; no firm D call. Germline V gene data show CDR1 as MGHDK and CDR2 as SYGVNS. This CDR3 is built from 15 residues. V was clipped by 3 bases and J by 3 bases, with 11 bases between them. The CDR3 is CASSDHQKDTGELFF. Here the CDR3 DNA reads TGTGCCAGCAGTGACCATCAGAAGGACACCGGGGAGCTGTTTTTT.

This chain connects TRBV5-8 to TRBJ1-3; 7 bases are shared with TRBD1. CDR3 length equals 15 residues. Germline trimming cut 3 bases from V and 0 bases from J; bases unmatched to any gene: 3. CDR1 and CDR2 (germline): SGHTS, YDEGEE. DNA of the CDR3: TGTGCCAGCAGCTCGGGACAGATCTCTGGAAACACCATATATTTT. Amino acids: CASSSGQISGNTIYF.

This chain uses TRBV7-9 with TRBJ1-1; D not certain. V was trimmed by 5 bases and J by 1 base, leaving 8 bases between them. Germline V gives CDR1 SEHNR, CDR2 FQNEAQ (reference sequence). This CDR3 spans 13 amino acids. This CDR3 is CASSETQNTEAFF. CDR3 DNA: TGTGCCAGCAGCGAGACACAGAACACTGAAGCTTTCTTT.

V usage is TRBV7-9 and J usage is TRBJ1-5; 9 bases line up with TRBD1. The CDR3 runs to 16 residues. V dropped 4 bases and J dropped 3; count of bases not matched to a gene: 7. Germline V gene data show CDR1 as SEHNR and CDR2 as FQNEAQ (reference sequence). The CDR3 DNA reads TGTGCCAGCAGCTCCGGGACAGGGTCATCCAATCAGCCCCAGCATTTT. Its protein is CASSSGTGSSNQPQHF.

The rearrangement links TRBV29-1 to TRBJ1-1; the D is unclear. V dropped 8 bases and J dropped 5 bases, with 15 bases sitting between them. Germline V lookup: CDR1 SQVTM, CDR2 ANQGSEA. The CDR3 consists of 12 residues. In DNA form, the CDR3 reads TGCAGCTCTGGCGGGGTGGGGACTGAAGCTTTCTTT. Amino acid sequence: CSSGGVGTEAFF.

This chain links TRBV20-1 with TRBJ2-6, with D unresolved. From germline, CDR1 is DFQATT and CDR2 SNEGSKA (reference sequence). The CDR3 extends over 15 amino acids. V was trimmed by 0 bases and J by 2 bases, leaving 8 bases between them. CDR3 sequence reads: CSARDSDTGANVLTF. DNA of the CDR3: TGCAGTGCTAGAGATAGTGATACTGGGGCCAACGTCCTGACTTTC.

The V gene is TRBV2, the J gene TRBJ2-4; D assignment may be TRBD1 or TRBD2 (6 bases each). Trimming took off 2 bases at V and 7 bases at J, with 9 bases between the two ends. Germline-derived CDR1 and CDR2 are SNHLY and FYNNEI. This CDR3 has 13 amino acids. The CDR3 DNA is TGTGCCAGCAGTGAAAGGGGGGCGAACATTCAGTACTTC. This gives the protein CASSERGANIQYF.

The chain is built from TRBV12-3 or TRBV12-4 and TRBJ1-3, with 7 bases lining up with TRBD1. The CDR3 runs to 13 residues. V shed 6 bases and J 3 bases; nucleotides not matched to a gene: 2. CDR3 DNA: TGTGCCAGCAGGGCAGGGGGTGGAAACACCATATATTTT. It codes for CASRAGGGNTIYF.

The chain carries TRBV4-1 and TRBJ1-2; D not resolved. The CDR3 spans 15 residues. V lost 4 bases, J lost 7 bases, and 19 bases lay in between. Germline loops: CDR1 MGHRA, CDR2 YSYEKL. The CDR3 nucleotides are TGCGCCAGCAGCCGACTGGGAACGGGCCGTGGTGGCTACACCTTC. This translates into CASSRLGTGRGGYTF.

This chain joins TRBV3-1 and TRBJ2-7; D not resolved. The CDR3 loop spans 13 amino acids. The germline gives CDR1 LGHDT, CDR2 YNNKEL (reference sequence). The V and J ends lost 0 bases and 6 bases respectively, with 9 bases between them. The DNA for the CDR3 is TGTGCCAGCAGCCAAGAACCCGGGTCCGAGCAGTACTTC. Amino acids: CASSQEPGSEQYF.

The V gene is TRBV29-1, the J gene TRBJ1-1; D is undetermined. CDR1 is SQVTM and CDR2 is ANQGSEA in the germline V gene. The CDR3 loop spans 13 amino acids. The ends were cut back, 7 bases at V and 3 bases at J, with 15 bases in the middle. CDR3 protein: CSAEELWDTEAFF. The CDR3 DNA reads as TGCAGCGCCGAGGAGTTGTGGGACACTGAAGCTTTCTTT.

This chain joins TRBV12-3 or TRBV12-4 and TRBJ1-5, with D possibly TRBD1 on 5 matching bases. Trimming cost V 1 base and J 0 bases, with 7 bases left between them. The length of the CDR3 is 15 residues. The CDR3 bases are TGTGCCAGCAGTTTAGGGGACTATAGCAATCAGCCCCAGCATTTT. It specifies CASSLGDYSNQPQHF.

This clonotype has just one count. Written as DNA, the CDR3 is TGTGCCAGCAGCTTCTCTTACCCGACGGGGGACACCATATATTTT. The encoded protein is CASSFSYPTGDTIYF. The genes are TRBV9 and TRBJ1-3; D is possibly TRBD1 (5 bases). V was pared by 4 bases and J by 8 bases, with 19 bases between. The CDR3 extends over 15 amino acids. Looked up from germline, CDR1 is SGDLS and CDR2 is YYNGEE.